The 5 T cell receptor beta chains in this list originate from one sample, sequenced in a study of neurological immune-mediated disorders (dated by TCRdb to about 2019). The library was built by means of 5' RACE. TCRdb records Illumina HiSeq 2500 as the sequencer. TCRdb took the public reads, trimmed them with fastp at Q25, ran MiXCR for clone calling and kept in-frame beta chains. Each entry merges the rows of one CDR3 protein and shows their most common DNA and genes. This sample has some 76,000 distinct CDR3 sequences in its table, and 3.2% of those were observed once. Jointly, the top ten make up 4.5% to 6.5% of the sample. Sequences were obtained from PBMCs. Source of these receptors: a woman in her forties or fifties with multiple sclerosis.

The genes are TRBV27 and TRBJ2-3; D is tentatively TRBD1 or TRBD2 (6 bases each). This CDR3 spans 16 amino acids. Germline CDR1 is MNHEY and CDR2 is SMNVEV (reference sequence). V shed 3 bases and J shed 5 bases, with 18 bases lying between them. The CDR3 is CASSFLTGGLIDTQYF. In nucleotides, the CDR3 is TGTGCCAGCAGTTTTTTGACAGGAGGGCTTATAGATACGCAGTATTTT.

This clonotype was counted ten times or more. This rearrangement joins TRBV7-2 to TRBJ2-2, with 7 nucleotides matching TRBD1. Germline CDR1 and CDR2: SGHTA and FQGNSA. Losses at the gene ends were 2 bases for V and 3 bases for J; bases not matched to a gene: 3. The length of the CDR3 is 15 residues. The DNA for the CDR3 is TGTGCCAGCAGCTTACTCACAGGGGACACCGGGGAGCTGTTTTTT. This encodes CASSLLTGDTGELFF.

This clonotype was counted at least ten times. The chain employs TRBV6-5 and TRBJ2-3, with 11 bases identical to TRBD2. With V trimmed by 8 bases and J by 0 bases, 10 bases remained unmatched. CDR1 and CDR2 from the germline V gene are MNHEY and SVGAGI. The CDR3 totals 17 residues. The CDR3 loop is CASCDAGTSGSTDTQYF. In DNA form, the CDR3 reads TGTGCCAGCTGTGACGCCGGGACTAGCGGCAGCACAGATACGCAGTATTTT.

There are many counts of this clonotype. The chain links TRBV7-2 to TRBJ2-3, with 10 bases identical to TRBD1. This CDR3 contains 16 residues. Germline V lookup: CDR1 SGHTA, CDR2 FQGNSA. Losses at the gene ends were 2 bases for V and 1 base for J; bases not matched to a gene: 3. CDR3 amino acids: CASSLMGTGGTDTQYF. The CDR3 region has the DNA TGTGCCAGCAGCTTAATGGGGACAGGGGGCACAGATACGCAGTATTTT.

This clonotype was detected ten times or more. This sequence joins TRBV29-1 and TRBJ2-7, with D tentatively TRBD1 (6 bases). V dropped 3 bases and J dropped 3 bases, with 12 bases sitting between them. Germline V lookup: CDR1 SQVTM, CDR2 ANQGSEA. The CDR3 consists of 13 residues. The CDR3 loop reads CSVDVGTSYEQYF. CDR3 DNA: TGCAGCGTTGATGTAGGGACAAGCTACGAGCAGTACTTC.